This T cell receptor (beta chain) was sequenced for a study of blood T cell repertoires in COVID-19. The CDR3 runs to 15 residues. The trim removed 5 bases at V and 3 bases at J, leaving 6 bases unmatched. Per the germline V gene, CDR1 is SGHTA and CDR2 is FQGTGA. The assay was immunoSEQ multiplex PCR, and TCRdb's table has in-frame clones only and misses some. The sample gives 180,000 or so clones, 81% of which show up once; approximately 10% is in the top ten. This clone was seen a single time. The identical CDR3 is also encoded by other nucleotide sequences in the sample. The receptor's source is a woman aged 40-49 years with COVID-19, enrolled during active disease. Sequenced material: peripheral blood. The rearrangement uses TRBV7-3 and TRBJ2-3, with 9 bases fitting TRBD2. Written as DNA, the CDR3 is TGTGCCAGCAGCCAAAGCGGGGGGTTGACAGATACGCAGTATTTT. Protein product: CASSQSGGLTDTQYF.